This TCR beta chain comes out of a study of shared clonotypes between healthy human individuals. V lost 4 bases and J lost 2, with 18 bases in between. The CDR3 has 16 amino acids. The germline V gene encodes CDR1 MNHEY and CDR2 SMNVEV (reference sequence). The naive CD8 fraction comprised CD45RO-negative cells positively selected for CCR7 and excluded terminally differentiated effector memory CD45RA+ cells. Findings of the study overall: Sorted-subset sequencing was shown by rarefaction to be incomplete despite large depth.

TCRdb's copy holds only in-frame clones and misses some; the assay was immunoSEQ multiplex PCR. The repertoire includes around 2,100,000 clones, less than 95% of them detected once, and approximately 1% sits in the top ten. Details on this clone: Its matching antigen is unknown.

The TCR comes from a man younger than 35 in good health. V is TRBV27 and J is TRBJ2-7, with D maybe TRBD2 (6 bases). The sequencing sample was made of naive CD8+ T cells sorted from blood. The CDR3 spells CASSSSSGELPYEQYF. CDR3 bases: TGTGCCAGCAGTTCGTCCTCGGGGGAACTCCCCTACGAGCAGTACTTC.